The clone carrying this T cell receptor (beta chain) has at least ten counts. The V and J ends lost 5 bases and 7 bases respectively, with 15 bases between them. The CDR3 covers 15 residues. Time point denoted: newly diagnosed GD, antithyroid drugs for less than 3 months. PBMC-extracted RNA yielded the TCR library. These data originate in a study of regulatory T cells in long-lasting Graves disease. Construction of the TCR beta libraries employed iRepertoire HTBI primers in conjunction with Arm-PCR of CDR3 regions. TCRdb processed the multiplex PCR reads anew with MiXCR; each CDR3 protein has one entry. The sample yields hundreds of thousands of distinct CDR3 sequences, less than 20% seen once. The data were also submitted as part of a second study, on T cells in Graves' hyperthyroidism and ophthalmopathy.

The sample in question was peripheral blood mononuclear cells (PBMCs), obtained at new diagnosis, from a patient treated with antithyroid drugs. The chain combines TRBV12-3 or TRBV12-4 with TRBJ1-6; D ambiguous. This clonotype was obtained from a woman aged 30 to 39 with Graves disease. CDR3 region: CASSALEGSNSPLHF. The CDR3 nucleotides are TGTGCCAGCAGTGCCCTGGAGGGCTCAAATTCACCCCTCCACTTT.